These 19 T cell receptor beta chains were all obtained from the same sample, sequenced in a study of blood T cell repertoires in COVID-19. The data were produced by immunoSEQ multiplex PCR, yet TCRdb's version contains in-frame clones alone and is incomplete. The sample records approximately 21,000 clones, roughly four fifths being singletons. Sequencing was carried out using peripheral blood. The receptors were gathered from a human donor in a cohort sampled during active or convalescent COVID-19.

The gene calls are TRBV6-5 and TRBJ1-3; D gene uncertain. The CDR3 has 15 amino acids. Trimming removed 2 bases at V and 2 bases at J, with 10 bases between. CDR1 is MNHEY, CDR2 SVGAGI, per germline. DNA for the CDR3: TGTGCCAGCAGTTACGCGGGCTCCGCTGGAAACACCATATATTTT. The encoded protein is CASSYAGSAGNTIYF.

The chain recombines TRBV7-9 with TRBJ2-7; TRBD2 aligns across 12 bases. The V gene's germline CDR1 is SEHNR and CDR2 FQNEAQ (reference sequence). The V gene end was trimmed by 4 bases and the J gene end by 2 bases; junction bases not matched to a gene: 3. The CDR3 runs 15 residues. CDR3 sequence (DNA): TGTGCCAGCAGCTCCTCTAGCGGGGGGGCCTACGAGCAGTACTTC. Translated: CASSSSSGGAYEQYF.

This rearrangement joins TRBV5-1 to TRBJ1-1, with 11 bases lining up with TRBD1. The germline V gene has CDR1 SGHRS and CDR2 YFSETQ. With 4 bases clipped from V and 4 bases from J, the junction kept 9 bases outside the gene matches. The CDR3 contains 16 residues. The CDR3 sequence is CASSPRTGGRGTEAFF. The CDR3 DNA follows: TGCGCCAGCAGCCCACGGACAGGGGGCAGAGGCACTGAAGCTTTCTTT.

This clone was detected a few times. V and J are TRBV6-5 and TRBJ2-3; D possibly corresponds to TRBD2 (5 bases). Germline-derived CDR1 and CDR2 are MNHEY and SVGAGI. The CDR3 covers 15 residues. The ends were cut back, 8 bases at V and 4 bases at J, with 19 bases in the middle. DNA for the CDR3: TGTGCCAGCGCTTATAACCACGGGGTATCAGATACGCAGTATTTT. Protein product: CASAYNHGVSDTQYF.

V usage is TRBV29-1 and J usage is TRBJ1-1; 7 bases agree with TRBD1. The germline gives CDR1 SQVTM, CDR2 ANQGSEA. Trimming at V came to 4 bases and at J to 8 bases, leaving 7 bases not matched to a gene. This CDR3 is 12 amino acids long. The CDR3 spells CSVVRGGGEAFF. As DNA, the CDR3 is TGCAGCGTTGTTAGAGGGGGCGGGGAAGCTTTCTTT.

The rearrangement links TRBV7-2 to TRBJ1-1, with D unclear. This CDR3 spans 13 amino acids. V was pared by 3 bases and J by 3 bases, with 8 bases between. The germline V gene encodes CDR1 SGHTA and CDR2 FQGNSA. The CDR3 region is CASSFPGYTEAFF. CDR3 in DNA: TGTGCCAGCAGCTTCCCGGGGTACACTGAAGCTTTCTTT.

This chain uses TRBV9 with TRBJ1-6, with no clear D. The CDR3 loop spans 13 amino acids. Trimming took off 4 bases at V and 8 bases at J, with 10 bases between the two ends. Germline V gene lookup returns CDR1 SGDLS and CDR2 YYNGEE. CDR3 region: CASSRSGDSPLHF. As DNA, the CDR3 is TGTGCCAGCAGCAGGTCCGGGGATTCACCCCTCCACTTT.

The chain employs TRBV6-5 and TRBJ1-1; TRBD1 is a possible D gene (6 bases). Germline V CDR1 and CDR2: MNHEY, SVGAGI. V was clipped by 6 bases and J by 6 bases, with 17 bases between them. CDR3 length equals 14 residues. The CDR3 bases are TGTGCCAGCAGCCCGGACAGACGACGGGCTGAAGCTTTCTTT. This codes for CASSPDRRRAEAFF.

J is TRBJ2-6 and V is TRBV7-2; D may be TRBD1 (5 bases). The CDR3 has 15 amino acids. Germline-derived CDR1 and CDR2 are SGHTA and FQGNSA. Between the trimmed V and J ends, which lost 2 bases and 4 bases, there was a span of 9 bases. In DNA form, the CDR3 reads TGTGCCAGCAGCTTAACAGGTCGAGGGGCCAACGTCCTGACTTTC. Its translation: CASSLTGRGANVLTF.

A single count supports this clone. Here the CDR3 reads CAWSVFLPTGEQYF. The CDR3 coding sequence is TGTGCCTGGAGTGTATTTTTACCGACGGGGGAGCAGTACTTC. The chain employs TRBV30 and TRBJ2-7; D may be TRBD2 (5 bases). This CDR3 is built from 14 residues. The germline V gene encodes CDR1 GTSNPN and CDR2 SVGIG (reference sequence). Trimming cost V 0 bases and J 7 bases, with 16 bases left between them. Full variable domain (remainder filled in from reference TRBV30 and TRBJ2-7): SQTIHQWPATLVQPVGSPLSLECTVEGTSNPNLYWYRQAAGRGLQLLFYSVGIGQISSEVPQNLSASRPQDRQFILSSKKLLLSDSGFYLCAWSVFLPTGEQYFGPGTRLTVT.

The chain joins TRBV6-6 to TRBJ1-2; possible D gene TRBD1, 6 bases. From germline, CDR1 is MNHNY and CDR2 SVGAGI (reference sequence). V was cut by 6 bases and J by 1 base, with 9 bases left in between. CDR3 length equals 13 residues. The CDR3 region has the DNA TGTGCCAGCAGACTACAGGGTAACTATGGCTACACCTTC. This encodes CASRLQGNYGYTF.

This clone occurred a few times. V and J are TRBV25-1 and TRBJ2-2; TRBD1 matches 7 bases. Trimming at V came to 1 base and at J to 5 bases, leaving 4 bases not matched to a gene. CDR3 length: 15 amino acids. Germline V lookup: CDR1 MGHDK, CDR2 SYGVNS. CDR3 sequence: CASSELGQKTGELFF. The CDR3, as DNA: TGTGCCAGCAGTGAATTGGGACAGAAAACCGGGGAGCTGTTTTTT.

This chain uses TRBV27 with TRBJ2-7, with 9 bases that match TRBD1. The V gene's germline CDR1 is MNHEY and CDR2 SMNVEV (reference sequence). CDR3 length: 14 residues. V shed 7 bases, J shed 6 bases, and the junction held 10 bases outside the gene matches. The CDR3 spells CASNKGQGISEQYF. Here the CDR3 DNA reads TGTGCCAGCAATAAAGGACAGGGGATCTCCGAGCAGTACTTC.

This clone has only a few counts. This rearrangement joins TRBV28 to TRBJ2-5; a weak D match, TRBD1 (6 bases). Germline CDR1 and CDR2: MDHEN and SYDVKM. This CDR3 has 13 residues. The ends were cut back, 3 bases at V and 4 bases at J, with 9 bases in the middle. CDR3 DNA sequence: TGTGCCAGCAGTTTTACAGGGTCAGAGACCCAGTACTTC. This gives the protein CASSFTGSETQYF.

V and J are TRBV27 and TRBJ1-2, with TRBD1 matching 8 bases. Germline-derived CDR1 and CDR2 are MNHEY and SMNVEV (reference sequence). Germline trimming cut 3 bases from V and 8 bases from J; bases unmatched to any gene: 5. CDR3 length equals 13 residues. The chain's CDR3 is CASSFRGRGGYTF. CDR3 nucleotide sequence: TGTGCCAGCAGTTTCAGGGGGCGAGGCGGCTACACCTTC.

This rearrangement joins TRBV3-1 (or the pseudogene TRBV3-2) to TRBJ1-2; D possibly corresponds to TRBD1 (5 bases). Germline-derived CDR1 and CDR2 are LGHDT and YNNKEL (reference sequence). The CDR3 spans 13 residues. V dropped 4 bases and J dropped 1 base, with 7 bases sitting between them. CDR3 region: CASSRQLNYGYTF. The CDR3 bases are TGTGCCAGCAGCCGACAGCTTAACTATGGCTACACCTTC.

The chain joins TRBV5-1 to TRBJ1-1; D call uncertain. CDR3 size: 15 residues. Germline values: CDR1 SGHRS, CDR2 YFSETQ. Between the trimmed V and J ends, which lost 1 base and 1 base, there was a span of 11 bases. The CDR3 nucleotides read TGCGCCAGCAGCTTGCAGGTAAAGGAGAACACTGAAGCTTTCTTT. Encoded protein: CASSLQVKENTEAFF.

CDR3 nucleotides: TGCGCCAGCAGCCAAGATCTATCAGGGGCCCTGTACACCTTC. Its protein product is CASSQDLSGALYTF. This sequence joins TRBV4-1 and TRBJ1-2, with D possibly TRBD1 on 6 matching bases. Germline V gene lookup returns CDR1 MGHRA and CDR2 YSYEKL. Trimming shortened V by 0 bases and J by 11 bases, and 16 bases separated the two germline ends. The CDR3 spans 14 residues.

In its sample, this clone was seen a few times. CDR3 nucleotides: TGTGCCAGCAGTGAAGCGCTCAGCGGGAGGGCCGGCGAAGCTACGCAGTATTTT. It encodes CASSEALSGRAGEATQYF. The V call is TRBV2, the J call TRBJ2-3; 10 bases fit TRBD2. Losses at the gene ends were 0 bases for V and 8 bases for J; bases not matched to a gene: 14. The germline V gene encodes CDR1 SNHLY and CDR2 FYNNEI. This CDR3 has 18 amino acids.